This T cell receptor beta chain came from a study of cytomegalovirus exposure and HLA in healthy donors. PCR used 60 Vbeta primers and 13 Jbeta primers. Here immunoSEQ multiplex PCR was the method, and the copy in TCRdb shows in-frame clones only, minus some. The sample data list tens of thousands of clones. There are 18 residues in the CDR3. Germline V gene data show CDR1 as SGDLS and CDR2 as YYNGEE. Trimming removed 0 bases at V and 5 bases at J, with 24 bases between. The chain joins TRBV9 to TRBJ2-7; perhaps TRBD1 as D (5 bases). This TCR derives from a male donor in good health and CMV-seronegative. The specimen was PBMCs. CDR3 residues: CASSVDPLRAKKGDEQYF. The CDR3 DNA is TGTGCCAGCAGCGTAGACCCCCTAAGGGCCAAAAAAGGGGACGAGCAGTACTTC.